This TCR beta chain is drawn from a study of blood T cell repertoires in COVID-19. Study-level background: Donors in the United States, Italy and Spain gave samples during acute or convalescent COVID-19. Sources were T cells, B-cell-depleted T cells, or PBMCs; the material itself was cDNA or gDNA.

Authors' analysis steps: Researchers report that nucleated cell counts were estimated from reference gene primer amplification. Measured with immunoSEQ multiplex PCR; TCRdb has only the in-frame clones, and not every one. The V and J calls and clone size come from that table; D and trimming were worked out from the DNA. The repertoire consists of 100,000 to 150,000 clones, with roughly 90% occurring once and the leading ten covering approximately 8%. CDR3 size: 17 residues. The clonotype was recovered from a man aged 45-65 years with acute or convalescent COVID-19. The sequenced sample was peripheral blood. The rearrangement joins TRBV21-1 to TRBJ1-6. TRBV21-1 is noted as a pseudogene. The CDR3 is CASSKCPRWVVNSPLHF. The DNA of the CDR3 is TGTGCCAGCAGCAAATGCCCTAGATGGGTTGTAAATTCACCCCTCCACTTT.